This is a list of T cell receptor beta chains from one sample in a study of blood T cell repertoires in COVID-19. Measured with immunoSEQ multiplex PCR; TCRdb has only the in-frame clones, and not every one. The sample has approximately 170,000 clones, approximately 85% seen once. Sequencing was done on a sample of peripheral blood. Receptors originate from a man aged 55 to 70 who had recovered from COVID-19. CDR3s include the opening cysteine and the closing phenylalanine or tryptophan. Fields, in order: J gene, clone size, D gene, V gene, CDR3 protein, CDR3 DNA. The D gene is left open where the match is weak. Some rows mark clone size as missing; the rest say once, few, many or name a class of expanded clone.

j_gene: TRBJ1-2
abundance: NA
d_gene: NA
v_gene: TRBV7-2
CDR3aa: CASSSAAESNGYTF
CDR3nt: TGTGCCAGCAGCTCCGCCGCAGAATCGAATGGCTACACCTTC

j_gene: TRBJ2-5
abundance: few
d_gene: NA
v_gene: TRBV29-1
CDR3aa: CSLRSPQETQYF
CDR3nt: TGCAGCCTCCGGAGTCCCCAAGAGACCCAGTACTTC

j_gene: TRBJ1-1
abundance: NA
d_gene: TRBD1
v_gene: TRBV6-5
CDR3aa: CASSRTGGAEAFF
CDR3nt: TGTGCCAGCAGCCGGACAGGGGGGGCTGAAGCTTTCTTT

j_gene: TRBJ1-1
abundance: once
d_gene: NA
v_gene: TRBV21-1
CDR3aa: CASSKGQVNTEAFF
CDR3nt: TGTGCCAGCAGCAAAGGCCAGGTGAACACTGAAGCTTTCTTT

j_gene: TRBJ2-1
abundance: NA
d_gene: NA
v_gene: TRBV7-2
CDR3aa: CASKRGSHNEQFF
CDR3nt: TGTGCCAGCAAACGGGGGTCCCACAATGAGCAGTTCTTC

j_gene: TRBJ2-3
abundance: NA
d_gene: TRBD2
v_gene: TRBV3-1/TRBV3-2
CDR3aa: CASSQGASGGAFPTTDTQYF
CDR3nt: TGTGCCAGCAGCCAAGGGGCTAGCGGGGGGGCTTTCCCCACCACAGATACGCAGTATTTT

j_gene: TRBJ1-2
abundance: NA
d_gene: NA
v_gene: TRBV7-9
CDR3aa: CASSLRQTSEGGYTF
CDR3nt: TGTGCCAGCAGCTTACGGCAGACTAGCGAGGGGGGCTACACCTTC

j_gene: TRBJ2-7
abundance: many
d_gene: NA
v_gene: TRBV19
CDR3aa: CASSRGYEQYF
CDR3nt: TGTGCCAGTAGTCGGGGCTACGAGCAGTACTTC

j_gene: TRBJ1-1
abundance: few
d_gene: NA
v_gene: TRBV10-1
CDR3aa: CASSGLQGGYTEAFF
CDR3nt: TGCGCCAGCAGTGGCCTACAGGGTGGGTACACTGAAGCTTTCTTT

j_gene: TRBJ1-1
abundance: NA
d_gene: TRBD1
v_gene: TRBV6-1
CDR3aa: CASSEGTGSEAFF
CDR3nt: TGTGCCAGCAGTGAGGGGACAGGCAGCGAAGCTTTCTTT

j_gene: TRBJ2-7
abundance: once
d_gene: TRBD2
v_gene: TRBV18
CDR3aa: CASSPVAGGNYEQYF
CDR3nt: TGTGCCAGCTCACCGGTGGCGGGGGGTAACTACGAGCAGTACTTC

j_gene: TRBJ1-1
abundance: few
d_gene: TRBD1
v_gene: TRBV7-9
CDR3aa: CASSLATGGWGEAFF
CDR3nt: TGTGCCAGCAGCTTAGCTACAGGGGGCTGGGGTGAAGCTTTCTTT

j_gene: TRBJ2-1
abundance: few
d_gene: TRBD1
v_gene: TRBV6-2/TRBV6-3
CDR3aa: CASSPQGAPSSYNEQFF
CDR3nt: TGTGCCAGCAGCCCCCAGGGGGCCCCGAGCTCCTACAATGAGCAGTTCTTC

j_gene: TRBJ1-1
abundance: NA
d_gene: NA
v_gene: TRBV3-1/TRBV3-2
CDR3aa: CASSLAGANTEAFF
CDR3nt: TGTGCCAGCAGCCTAGCAGGGGCCAACACTGAAGCTTTCTTT

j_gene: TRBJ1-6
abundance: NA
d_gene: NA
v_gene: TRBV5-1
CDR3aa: CASSLDGFSGASPLHF
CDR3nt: TGCGCCAGCAGCTTGGACGGGTTCTCAGGGGCTTCACCCCTCCACTTT

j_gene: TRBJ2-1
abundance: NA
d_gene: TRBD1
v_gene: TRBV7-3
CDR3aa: CASSLSGTGANEQFF
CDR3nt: TGTGCCAGCAGCTTATCTGGGACAGGGGCCAATGAGCAGTTCTTC

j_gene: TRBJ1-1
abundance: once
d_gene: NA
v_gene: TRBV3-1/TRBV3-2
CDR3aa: CASRRTANTEAFF
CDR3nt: TGTGCCAGCAGACGGACAGCCAACACTGAAGCTTTCTTT

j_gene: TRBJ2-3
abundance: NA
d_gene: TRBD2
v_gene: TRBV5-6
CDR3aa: CASSALLAGVEYF
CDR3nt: TGTGCCAGCAGCGCCCTACTAGCGGGGGTGGAGTATTTT

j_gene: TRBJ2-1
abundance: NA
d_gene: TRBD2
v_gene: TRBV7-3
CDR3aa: CASSGQGLAGPDEQFF
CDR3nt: TGTGCCAGCAGCGGCCAGGGACTAGCGGGGCCCGATGAGCAGTTCTTC

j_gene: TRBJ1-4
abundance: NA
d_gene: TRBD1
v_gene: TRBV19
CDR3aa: CAAGQGSHKATNEKLFF
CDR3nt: TGTGCCGCGGGACAGGGATCTCATAAGGCAACTAATGAAAAACTGTTTTTT

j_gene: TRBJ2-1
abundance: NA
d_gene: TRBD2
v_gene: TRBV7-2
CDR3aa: CASSSQILAGGKNEQFF
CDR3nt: TGTGCCAGCAGCTCGCAGATTCTAGCGGGGGGTAAAAATGAGCAGTTCTTC

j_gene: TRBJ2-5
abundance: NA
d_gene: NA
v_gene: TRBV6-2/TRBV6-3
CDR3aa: CASSYSAGGSEETQYF
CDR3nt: TGTGCCAGCAGTTACTCCGCGGGCGGGTCAGAAGAGACCCAGTACTTC

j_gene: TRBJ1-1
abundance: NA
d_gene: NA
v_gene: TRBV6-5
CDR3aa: CASSYQYMNTEAFF
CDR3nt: TGTGCCAGCAGTTACCAGTACATGAACACTGAAGCTTTCTTT

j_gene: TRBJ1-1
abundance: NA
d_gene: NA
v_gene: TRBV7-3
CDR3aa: CASSPGGKNTEAFF
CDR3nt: TGTGCCAGCAGCCCGGGGGGAAAGAACACTGAAGCTTTCTTT

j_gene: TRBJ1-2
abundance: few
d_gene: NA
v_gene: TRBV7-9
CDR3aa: CASSFSGGRRDGYTF
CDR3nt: TGTGCCAGCAGCTTCTCCGGGGGGCGCCGGGATGGCTACACCTTC

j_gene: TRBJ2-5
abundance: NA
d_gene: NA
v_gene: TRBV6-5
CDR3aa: CASSLQGPQETQYF
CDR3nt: TGTGCCAGCAGCTTACAGGGCCCCCAAGAGACCCAGTACTTC

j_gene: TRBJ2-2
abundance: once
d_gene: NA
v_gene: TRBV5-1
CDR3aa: CASSLQGSDTGELFF
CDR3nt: TGCGCCAGCAGCTTACAGGGTTCGGACACCGGGGAGCTGTTTTTT

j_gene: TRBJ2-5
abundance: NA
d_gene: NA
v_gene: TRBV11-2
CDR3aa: CASSFGVGETQYF
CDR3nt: TGTGCCAGCAGTTTCGGGGTAGGAGAGACCCAGTACTTC

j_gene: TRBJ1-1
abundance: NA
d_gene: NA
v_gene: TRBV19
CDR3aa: CASSIVPDTNTEAFF
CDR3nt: TGTGCCAGTAGTATAGTACCCGACACAAACACTGAAGCTTTCTTT

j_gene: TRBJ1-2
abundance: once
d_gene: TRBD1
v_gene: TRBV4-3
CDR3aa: CASSPDLTGGNDGYTF
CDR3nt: TGCGCCAGCAGCCCCGATTTGACAGGGGGTAACGATGGCTACACCTTC

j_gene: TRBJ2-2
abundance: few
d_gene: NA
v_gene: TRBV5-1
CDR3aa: CASSFAQANTGELFF
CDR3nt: TGCGCCAGCAGCTTTGCGCAGGCTAACACCGGGGAGCTGTTTTTT

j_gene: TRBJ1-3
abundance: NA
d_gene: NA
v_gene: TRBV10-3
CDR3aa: CAIRSGSSGNTIYF
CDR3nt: TGTGCCATCAGATCCGGGAGCTCTGGAAACACCATATATTTT

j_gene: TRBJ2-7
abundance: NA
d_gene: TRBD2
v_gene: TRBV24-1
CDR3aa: CATSGAGGFSEQYF
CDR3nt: TGTGCCACCAGTGGAGCGGGGGGGTTCAGCGAGCAGTACTTC

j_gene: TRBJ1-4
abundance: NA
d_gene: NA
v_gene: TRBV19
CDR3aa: CASTRAWTTNEKLFF
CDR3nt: TGTGCCAGTACGAGGGCCTGGACAACTAATGAAAAACTGTTTTTT

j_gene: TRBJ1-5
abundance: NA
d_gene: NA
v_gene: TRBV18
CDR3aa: CASSPSGTPTENQPQHF
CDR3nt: TGTGCCAGCTCACCGAGCGGCACCCCAACGGAGAATCAGCCCCAGCATTTT

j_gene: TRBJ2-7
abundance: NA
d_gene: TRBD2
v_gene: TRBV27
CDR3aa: CASSFTSGGPAPYEQYF
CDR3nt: TGTGCCAGCAGTTTTACTAGCGGGGGTCCAGCGCCCTACGAGCAGTACTTC

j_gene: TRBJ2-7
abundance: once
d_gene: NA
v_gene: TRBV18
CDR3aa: CASSPETGNYEQYF
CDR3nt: TGTGCCAGCTCGCCCGAGACAGGAAACTACGAGCAGTACTTC

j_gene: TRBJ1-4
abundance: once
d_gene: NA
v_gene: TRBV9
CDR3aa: CASSPLDGATNEKLFF
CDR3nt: TGTGCCAGCAGCCCACTAGACGGGGCAACTAATGAAAAACTGTTTTTT

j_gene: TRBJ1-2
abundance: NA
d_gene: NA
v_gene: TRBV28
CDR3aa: CASSFPGYYGYTF
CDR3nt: TGTGCCAGCAGTTTTCCAGGGTATTATGGCTACACCTTC

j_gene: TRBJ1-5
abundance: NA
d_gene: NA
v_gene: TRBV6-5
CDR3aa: CASRPTGLSNQPQHF
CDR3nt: TGTGCCAGCAGACCTACAGGGCTGAGTAATCAGCCCCAGCATTTT

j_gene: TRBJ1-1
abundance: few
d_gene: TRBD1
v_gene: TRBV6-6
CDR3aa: CASRATGFGGTEAFF
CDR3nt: TGTGCCAGCAGAGCGACAGGGTTCGGGGGAACTGAAGCTTTCTTT